The 5 T cell receptor beta chains in this list originate from one sample, sequenced in a study of blood T cell repertoires in COVID-19. Clones were read by immunoSEQ multiplex PCR, and TCRdb kept only the in-frame ones, dropping some. The table has some 14,000 clones, around 91% seen once. Sequencing used peripheral blood. The receptors derive from a human donor in a cohort sampled during active COVID-19.

This clone was counted a few times. The chain combines TRBV28 with TRBJ2-7; weak D call: TRBD2 (5 bases). V lost 7 bases, J lost 6 bases, and 19 bases lay in between. CDR1 and CDR2 (germline): MDHEN, SYDVKM. The CDR3 loop spans 14 amino acids. This CDR3 reads CASMPRGLDGEQYF. In DNA form, the CDR3 reads TGTGCCAGCATGCCCCGAGGGCTGGATGGCGAGCAGTACTTC.

The V gene is TRBV11-3, the J gene TRBJ1-2; TRBD1 is a possible D gene (6 bases). The germline gives CDR1 SGHNT, CDR2 YENEEA. This CDR3 has 13 amino acids. V was cut by 5 bases and J by 3 bases, with 10 bases left in between. In nucleotides, the CDR3 is TGTGCCAGCAGCCGGACAGTCGACTATGGCTACACCTTC. Encoded protein: CASSRTVDYGYTF.

The V call is TRBV18, the J call TRBJ1-1, with TRBD1 matching 8 bases. V shed 5 bases and J 8 bases; nucleotides not matched to a gene: 10. Germline CDR1 is KGHSH and CDR2 is LQKENI. This CDR3 contains 14 residues. This CDR3 reads CASSDRGGSIEAFF. The CDR3, as DNA: TGTGCCAGCTCAGACAGGGGAGGGTCGATAGAAGCTTTCTTT.

This clone was counted only a few times. This sequence joins TRBV7-9 and TRBJ1-2, with D hard to call. The germline V and J ends were trimmed by 2 bases and 2 bases, with 6 bases remaining between them. This CDR3 comprises 13 residues. CDR1 SEHNR and CDR2 FQNEAQ come from the germline V gene (reference sequence). In nucleotides, the CDR3 is TGTGCCAGCAGCTTACAGTCGAACTATGGCTACACCTTC. Protein product: CASSLQSNYGYTF.

The gene calls are TRBV28 and TRBJ1-2; TRBD1 agrees at 10 bases. In germline, CDR1 is MDHEN, CDR2 SYDVKM. The ends lost 8 bases at V and 10 bases at J; junction bases unmatched: 10. The CDR3 totals 13 residues. The CDR3: CASVPGQGSNYTF. CDR3 nucleotides: TGTGCCAGCGTCCCGGGACAGGGGAGTAACTACACCTTC.